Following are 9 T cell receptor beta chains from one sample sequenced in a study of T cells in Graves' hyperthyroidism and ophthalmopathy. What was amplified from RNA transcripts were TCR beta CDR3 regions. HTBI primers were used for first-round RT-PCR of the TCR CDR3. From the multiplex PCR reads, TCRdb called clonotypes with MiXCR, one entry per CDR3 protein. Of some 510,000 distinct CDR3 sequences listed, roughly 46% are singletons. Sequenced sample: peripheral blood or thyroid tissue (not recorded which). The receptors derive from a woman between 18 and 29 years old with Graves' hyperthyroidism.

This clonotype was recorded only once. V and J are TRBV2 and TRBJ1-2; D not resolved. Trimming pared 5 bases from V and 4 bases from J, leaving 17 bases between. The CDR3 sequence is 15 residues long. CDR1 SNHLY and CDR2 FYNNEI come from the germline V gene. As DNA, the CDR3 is TGTGCCAGCAGTTACTCAGGCGGGGTGTCCTATGGCTACACCTTC. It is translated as CASSYSGGVSYGYTF.

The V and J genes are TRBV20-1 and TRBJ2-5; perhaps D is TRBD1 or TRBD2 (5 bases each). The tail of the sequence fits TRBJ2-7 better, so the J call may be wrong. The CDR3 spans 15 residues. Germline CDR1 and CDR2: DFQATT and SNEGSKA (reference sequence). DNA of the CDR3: TGCAGTGCTAGGGGGGTTAATAGGCGTACCTACGAGCAGTACTTC. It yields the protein CSARGVNRRTYEQYF.

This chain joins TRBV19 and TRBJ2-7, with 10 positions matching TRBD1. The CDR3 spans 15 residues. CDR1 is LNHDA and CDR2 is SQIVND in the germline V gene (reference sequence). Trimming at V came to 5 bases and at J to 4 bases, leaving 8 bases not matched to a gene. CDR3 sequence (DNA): TGTGCCAGTAGTCCCGGGACAGGGGCCAATTACGAGCAGTACTTC. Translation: CASSPGTGANYEQYF. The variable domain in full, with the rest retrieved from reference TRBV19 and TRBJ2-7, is DGGITQSPKYLFRKEGQNVTLSCEQNLNHDAMYWYRQDPGQGLRLIYYSQIVNDFQKGDIAEGYSVSREKKESFPLTVTSAQKNPTAFYLCASSPGTGANYEQYFGPGTRLTVT.

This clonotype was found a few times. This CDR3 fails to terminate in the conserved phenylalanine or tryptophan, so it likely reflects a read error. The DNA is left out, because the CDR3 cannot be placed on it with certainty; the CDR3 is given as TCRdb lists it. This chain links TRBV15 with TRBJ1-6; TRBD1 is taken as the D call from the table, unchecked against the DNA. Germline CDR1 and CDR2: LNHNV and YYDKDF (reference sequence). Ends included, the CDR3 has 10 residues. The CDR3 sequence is CATSRAGANY.

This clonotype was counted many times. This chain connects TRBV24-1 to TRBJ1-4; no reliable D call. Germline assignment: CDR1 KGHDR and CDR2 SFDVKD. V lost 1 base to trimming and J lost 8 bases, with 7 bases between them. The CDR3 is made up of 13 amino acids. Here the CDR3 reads CATSDFAGEKLFF. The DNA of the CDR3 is TGTGCCACCAGTGATTTTGCGGGCGAAAAACTGTTTTTT.

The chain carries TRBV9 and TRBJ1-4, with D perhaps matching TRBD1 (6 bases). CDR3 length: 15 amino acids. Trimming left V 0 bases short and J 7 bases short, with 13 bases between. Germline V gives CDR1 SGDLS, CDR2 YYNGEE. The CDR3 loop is CASSVAPEGGEKLFF. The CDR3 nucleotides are TGTGCCAGCAGCGTAGCTCCCGAAGGGGGTGAAAAACTGTTTTTT.

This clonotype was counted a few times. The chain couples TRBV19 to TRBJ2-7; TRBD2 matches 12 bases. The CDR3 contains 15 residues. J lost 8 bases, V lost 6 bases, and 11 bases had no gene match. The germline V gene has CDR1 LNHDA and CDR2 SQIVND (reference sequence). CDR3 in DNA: TGTGCCAGTAGCCCACAGACTAGCGGGAGAGACAAGCAGTACTTC. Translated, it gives CASSPQTSGRDKQYF.

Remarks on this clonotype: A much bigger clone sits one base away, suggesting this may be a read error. CDR3 sequence reads: CASSRDRDNSPLHF. The CDR3 DNA follows: TGCGCCAGCAGCCGGGACAGGGATAATTCACCCCTCCACTTT. The genes are TRBV4-1 and TRBJ1-6; 9 bases line up with TRBD1. V trimming: 4 bases; J trimming: 5 bases; junction bases outside the gene matches: 0. Germline V lookup: CDR1 MGHRA, CDR2 YSYEKL. The CDR3 has 14 amino acids.

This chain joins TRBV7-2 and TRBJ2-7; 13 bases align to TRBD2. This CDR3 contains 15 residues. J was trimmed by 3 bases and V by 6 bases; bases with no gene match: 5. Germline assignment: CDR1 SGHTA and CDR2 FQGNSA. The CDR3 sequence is CASREGLAGIYEQYF. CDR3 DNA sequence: TGTGCCAGCAGAGAGGGACTAGCGGGAATCTACGAGCAGTACTTC.